This T cell receptor (beta chain) was documented in a study of T cell clonotyping in hematopoietic cell transplantation. Study-level findings and limits: Pathologically expanded recipient clonotypes increased progressively from day 30 to day 180 as diversity fell. No sorting was done, leaving CD4 and CD8 contributions mixed. At the given depth, recipient repertoires were over 95% de novo clonotypes.

Only in-frame clones appear in the TCRdb table, and some are missing; sequencing was by immunoSEQ multiplex PCR. In the table there are over 15,000 clones, over 75% of which are singletons. Germline V gene sequence: CDR1 SGHVS, CDR2 FNYEAQ. With V trimmed by 3 bases and J by 10 bases, 10 bases remained unmatched. The CDR3 is 15 residues long. As concerns this clone: Antigen: not known.

The TCR originated in a woman aged 40 to 50 in good health. Some clones in this sample may be carry-over from other donors' samples. V and J are TRBV7-6 and TRBJ2-1, with TRBD1 identical over 9 bases. The sample taken for sequencing was peripheral blood mononuclear cells. In DNA, the CDR3 is TGTGCCAGCAGCTTGACTCCGGGACAGGGAACCGAGCAGTTCTTC. It translates to CASSLTPGQGTEQFF.